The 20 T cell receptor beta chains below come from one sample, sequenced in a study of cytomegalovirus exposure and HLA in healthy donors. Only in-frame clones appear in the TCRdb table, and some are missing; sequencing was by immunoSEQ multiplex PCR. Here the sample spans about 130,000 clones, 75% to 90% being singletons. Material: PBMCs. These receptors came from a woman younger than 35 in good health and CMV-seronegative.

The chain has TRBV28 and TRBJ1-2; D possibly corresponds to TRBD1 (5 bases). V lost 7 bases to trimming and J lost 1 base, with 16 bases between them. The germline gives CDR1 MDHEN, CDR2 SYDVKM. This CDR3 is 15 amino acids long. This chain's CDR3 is CASTQRGLLNYGYTF. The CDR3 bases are TGTGCCAGCACCCAACGGGGACTTCTTAACTATGGCTACACCTTC.

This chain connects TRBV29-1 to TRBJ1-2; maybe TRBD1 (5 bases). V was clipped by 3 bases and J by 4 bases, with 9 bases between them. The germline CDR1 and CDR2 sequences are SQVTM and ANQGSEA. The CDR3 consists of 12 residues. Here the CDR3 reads CSVEHGGYGYTF. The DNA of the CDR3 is TGCAGCGTTGAGCACGGGGGCTATGGCTACACCTTC.

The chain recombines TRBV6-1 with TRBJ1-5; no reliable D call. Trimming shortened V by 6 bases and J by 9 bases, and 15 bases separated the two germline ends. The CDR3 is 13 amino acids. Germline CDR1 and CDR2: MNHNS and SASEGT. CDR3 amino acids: CASRDEGRAPQHF. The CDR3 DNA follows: TGTGCCAGCAGGGATGAGGGTAGGGCGCCCCAGCATTTT.

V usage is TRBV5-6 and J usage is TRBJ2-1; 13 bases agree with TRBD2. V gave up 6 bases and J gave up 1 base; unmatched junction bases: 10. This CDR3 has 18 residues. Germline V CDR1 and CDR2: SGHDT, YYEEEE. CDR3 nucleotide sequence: TGTGCCAGCAACCAAGGACTAGCGGGAGTTCTGTCCTACAATGAGCAGTTCTTC. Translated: CASNQGLAGVLSYNEQFF.

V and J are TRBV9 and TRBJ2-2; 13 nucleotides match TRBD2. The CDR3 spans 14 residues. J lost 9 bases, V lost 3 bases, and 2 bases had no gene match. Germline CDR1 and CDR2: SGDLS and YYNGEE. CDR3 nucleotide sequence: TGTGCCAGCAGCGCGACTAGCGGGAGGAGGGAGCTGTTTTTT. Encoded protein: CASSATSGRRELFF.

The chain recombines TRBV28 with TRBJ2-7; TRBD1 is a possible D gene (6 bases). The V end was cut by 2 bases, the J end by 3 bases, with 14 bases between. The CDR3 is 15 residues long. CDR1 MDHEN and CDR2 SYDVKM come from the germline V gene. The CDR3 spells CASSLRLGGNYEQYF. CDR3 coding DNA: TGTGCCAGCAGTTTACGGTTAGGGGGTAACTACGAGCAGTACTTC.

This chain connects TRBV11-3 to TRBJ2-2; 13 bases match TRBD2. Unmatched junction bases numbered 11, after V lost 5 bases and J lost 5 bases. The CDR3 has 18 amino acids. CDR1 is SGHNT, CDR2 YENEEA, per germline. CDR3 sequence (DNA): TGTGCCAGCAGCCCCCCGGGACTAGCGGGATTTGATACCGGGGAGCTGTTTTTT. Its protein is CASSPPGLAGFDTGELFF.

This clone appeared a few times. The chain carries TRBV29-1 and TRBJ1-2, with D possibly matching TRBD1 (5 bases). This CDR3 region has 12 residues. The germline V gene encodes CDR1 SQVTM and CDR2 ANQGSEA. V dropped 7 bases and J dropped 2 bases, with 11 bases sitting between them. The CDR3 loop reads CSASRGNYGYTF. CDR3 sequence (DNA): TGCAGCGCCTCACGGGGGAACTATGGCTACACCTTC.

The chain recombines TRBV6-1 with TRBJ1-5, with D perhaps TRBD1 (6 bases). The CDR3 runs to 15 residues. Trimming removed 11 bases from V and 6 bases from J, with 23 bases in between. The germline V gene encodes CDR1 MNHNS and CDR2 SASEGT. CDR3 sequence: CACNPTNRVGQPQHF. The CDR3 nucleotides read TGTGCCTGCAATCCGACCAACAGGGTCGGTCAGCCCCAGCATTTT.

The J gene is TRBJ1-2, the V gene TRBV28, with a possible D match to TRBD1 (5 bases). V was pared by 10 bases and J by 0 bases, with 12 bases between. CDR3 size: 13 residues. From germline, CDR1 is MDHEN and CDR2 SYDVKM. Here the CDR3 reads CANSDIPNYGYTF. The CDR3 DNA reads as TGTGCCAACTCGGACATCCCTAACTATGGCTACACCTTC.

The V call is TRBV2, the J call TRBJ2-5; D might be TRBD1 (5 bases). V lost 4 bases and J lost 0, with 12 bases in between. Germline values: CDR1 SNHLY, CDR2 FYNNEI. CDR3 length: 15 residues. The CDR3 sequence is CASSVNGHYQETQYF. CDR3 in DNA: TGTGCCAGCAGTGTGAATGGACACTACCAAGAGACCCAGTACTTC.

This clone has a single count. CDR3: CASSLLGQGDEQYF. The DNA of the CDR3 is TGTGCCAGCAGCTTATTGGGACAGGGCGACGAGCAGTACTTC. The J gene is TRBJ2-5, the V gene TRBV7-9; 9 bases map to TRBD1. Judging by the DNA end, TRBJ2-7 fits better; the J call may be wrong. Germline V gene data show CDR1 as SEHNR and CDR2 as FQNEAQ (reference sequence). The CDR3 has 14 residues.

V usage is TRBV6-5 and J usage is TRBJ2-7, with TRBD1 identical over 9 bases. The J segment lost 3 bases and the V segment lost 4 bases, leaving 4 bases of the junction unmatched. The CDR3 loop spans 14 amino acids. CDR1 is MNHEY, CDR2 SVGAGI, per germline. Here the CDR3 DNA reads TGTGCCAGCAGTTCCCCGACAGGGGGCTACGAGCAGTACTTC. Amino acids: CASSSPTGGYEQYF.

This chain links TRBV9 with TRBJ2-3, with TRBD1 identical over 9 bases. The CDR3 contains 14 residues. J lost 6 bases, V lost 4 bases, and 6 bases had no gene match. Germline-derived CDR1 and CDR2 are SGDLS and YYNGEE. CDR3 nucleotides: TGTGCCAGCAGCTTCCGGGACAGGGTCGATACGCAGTATTTT. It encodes CASSFRDRVDTQYF.

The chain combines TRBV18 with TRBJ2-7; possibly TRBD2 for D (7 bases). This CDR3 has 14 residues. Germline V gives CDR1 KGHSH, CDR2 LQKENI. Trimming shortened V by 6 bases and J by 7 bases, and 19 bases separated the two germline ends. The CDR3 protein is CASSRGGVGSEQYF. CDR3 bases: TGTGCCAGCTCTCGAGGGGGGGTCGGGTCTGAGCAGTACTTC.

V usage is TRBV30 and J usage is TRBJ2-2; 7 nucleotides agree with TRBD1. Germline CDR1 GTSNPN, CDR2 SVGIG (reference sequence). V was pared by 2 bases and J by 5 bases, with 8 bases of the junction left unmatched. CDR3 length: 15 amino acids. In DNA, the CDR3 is TGTGCCTGGAGTTTCTACAGGGGTGGGACCGGGGAGCTGTTTTTT. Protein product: CAWSFYRGGTGELFF.

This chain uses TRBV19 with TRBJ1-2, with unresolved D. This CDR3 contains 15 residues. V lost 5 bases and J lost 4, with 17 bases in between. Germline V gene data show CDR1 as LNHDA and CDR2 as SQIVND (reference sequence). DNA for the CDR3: TGTGCCAGTAGTCATGGCACTATAGGGAGCTATGGCTACACCTTC. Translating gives CASSHGTIGSYGYTF.

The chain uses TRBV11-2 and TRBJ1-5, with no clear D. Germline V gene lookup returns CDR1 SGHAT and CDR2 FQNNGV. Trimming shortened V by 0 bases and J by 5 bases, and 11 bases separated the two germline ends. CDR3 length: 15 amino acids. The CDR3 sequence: CASSLDPNSDQPQHF. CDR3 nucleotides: TGTGCCAGCAGCTTAGACCCCAACAGTGATCAGCCCCAGCATTTT.

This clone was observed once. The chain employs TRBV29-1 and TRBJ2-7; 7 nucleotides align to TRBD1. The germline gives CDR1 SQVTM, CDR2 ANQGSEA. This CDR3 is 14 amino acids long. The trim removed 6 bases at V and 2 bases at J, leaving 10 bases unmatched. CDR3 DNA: TGCAGCGTGGCTGAGGGACAGTTAGCCTACGAGCAGTACTTC. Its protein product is CSVAEGQLAYEQYF.

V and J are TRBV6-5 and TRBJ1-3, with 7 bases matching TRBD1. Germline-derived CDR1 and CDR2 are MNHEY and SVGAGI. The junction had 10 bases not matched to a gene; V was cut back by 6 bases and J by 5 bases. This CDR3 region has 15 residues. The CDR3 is CASSLRQGARNTIYF. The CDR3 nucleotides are TGTGCCAGCAGCCTAAGACAGGGTGCTCGAAACACCATATATTTT.